This note documents a single T cell receptor beta chain sequence. The data belong to a study of blood T cell repertoires in COVID-19. This CDR3 comprises 17 residues. Germline V gene sequence: CDR1 LGHDT, CDR2 YNNKEL (reference sequence). The ends lost 4 bases at V and 3 bases at J; junction bases unmatched: 9. The protocol was immunoSEQ multiplex PCR, while the TCRdb copy is restricted to in-frame clones and leaves out a portion. The data contain 95,000 or so clones, roughly 90% of them singletons. Sequenced: peripheral blood. The sequence was collected from a woman aged 70-85 years with acute or convalescent COVID-19. The rearrangement uses TRBV3-1 (or the pseudogene TRBV3-2) and TRBJ2-1; 10 bases fit TRBD1. DNA for the CDR3: TGTGCCAGCAGCCCGACCTCCGGGACAGGGGTCTACAATGAGCAGTTCTTC. This translates into CASSPTSGTGVYNEQFF.